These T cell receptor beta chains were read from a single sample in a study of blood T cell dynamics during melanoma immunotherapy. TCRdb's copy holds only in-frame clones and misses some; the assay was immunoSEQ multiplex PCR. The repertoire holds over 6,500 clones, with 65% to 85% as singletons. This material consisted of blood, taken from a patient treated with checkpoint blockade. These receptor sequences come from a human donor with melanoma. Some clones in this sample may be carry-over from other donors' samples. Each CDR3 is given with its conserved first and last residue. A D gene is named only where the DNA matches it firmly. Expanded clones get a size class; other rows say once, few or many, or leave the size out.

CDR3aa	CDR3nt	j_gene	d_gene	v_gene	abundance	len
CSVESPTDTQYF	TGCAGCGTTGAGAGCCCCACAGATACGCAGTATTTT	TRBJ2-3	-	TRBV29-1	-	12
CASSYDPGTGGDTQYF	TGTGCCAGCAGTTACGACCCCGGGACAGGGGGAGATACGCAGTATTTT	TRBJ2-3	TRBD1	TRBV2	-	16
CASSPRQGAWETQYF	TGTGCCAGCAGCCCACGACAGGGGGCGTGGGAGACCCAGTACTTC	TRBJ2-5	TRBD1	TRBV7-3	-	15
CASSIGGSINSPLHF	TGTGCCAGTAGTATCGGGGGCAGCATTAATTCACCCCTCCACTTT	TRBJ1-6	-	TRBV19	-	15
CASSLGNSPLHF	TGTGCCAGCAGCTTAGGGAATTCACCCCTCCACTTT	TRBJ1-6	-	TRBV5-6	-	12
CASAPAGDRVATNEKLFF	TGTGCCAGCGCTCCCGCCGGGGACAGAGTTGCAACTAATGAAAAACTGTTTTTT	TRBJ1-4	TRBD1	TRBV27	-	18
CASSLEPAQSPDTQYF	TGTGCCAGCAGCTTAGAGCCGGCCCAGTCCCCAGATACGCAGTATTTT	TRBJ2-3	-	TRBV11-2	-	16
CAWAHENQPQHF	TGTGCCTGGGCACACGAAAATCAGCCCCAGCATTTT	TRBJ1-5	-	TRBV30	few	12
CASSVGGGSDTQYF	TGTGCCAGCAGCGTAGGGGGAGGGTCGGATACGCAGTATTTT	TRBJ2-3	TRBD2	TRBV9	-	14
CASSYEVTGAYEQFF	TGTGCCAGCAGTTACGAGGTAACAGGGGCCTATGAGCAGTTCTTC	TRBJ2-1	TRBD1	TRBV6-5	-	15
CASSAQTGEIYEQYF	TGTGCCAGCAGCGCACAAACGGGCGAAATCTACGAGCAGTACTTC	TRBJ2-7	-	TRBV5-4	-	15
CASSLSAAYEQYF	TGCGCCAGCAGCTTATCGGCAGCCTACGAGCAGTACTTC	TRBJ2-7	-	TRBV5-1	-	13
CASSEVSAGELFF	TGTGCCAGCAGTGAAGTTTCAGCCGGGGAGCTGTTTTTT	TRBJ2-2	-	TRBV6-1	-	13
CATNSGQGMEETQYF	TGTGCCACCAACTCAGGACAGGGAATGGAGGAGACCCAGTACTTC	TRBJ2-5	TRBD1	TRBV10-3	-	15
CASSFPGTPGTDTQYF	TGTGCCAGCAGCTTCCCTGGGACTCCCGGAACAGATACGCAGTATTTT	TRBJ2-3	-	TRBV13	-	16
CASSLAGETNYGYTF	TGTGCCAGCAGCTTGGCCGGGGAAACCAACTATGGCTACACCTTC	TRBJ1-2	-	TRBV5-4	-	15
CAWSRTTGDREEQYF	TGTGCCTGGAGTCGTACCACCGGGGACAGGGAGGAGCAGTACTTC	TRBJ2-7	TRBD1	TRBV30	-	15
CASSAGTGGFQPQHF	TGTGCCAGCAGCGCTGGGACAGGGGGATTTCAGCCCCAGCATTTT	TRBJ1-5	TRBD1	TRBV5-8	-	15
CASSWTGNGYTF	TGTGCCAGTAGCTGGACAGGGAATGGCTACACCTTC	TRBJ1-2	TRBD1	TRBV19	-	12
CASSKGDRAEETQYF	TGTGCCAGCAGCAAGGGAGACAGGGCGGAGGAGACCCAGTACTTC	TRBJ2-5	TRBD1	TRBV7-9	-	15
CASSGAGQAQETQYF	TGTGCCAGTAGTGGGGCGGGACAGGCGCAAGAGACCCAGTACTTC	TRBJ2-5	TRBD1	TRBV19	once	15
CASSLVGSGTGTYNEQFF	TGTGCCAGCAGCTTAGTTGGCTCCGGGACAGGGACCTACAATGAGCAGTTCTTC	TRBJ2-1	TRBD1	TRBV7-2	-	18
CASSARGVSYNEQFF	TGTGCCAGCAGCGCGCGGGGGGTTTCCTACAATGAGCAGTTCTTC	TRBJ2-1	TRBD2	TRBV11-2	-	15
CASSQMRASPNEKLFF	TGTGCCAGCAGCCAGATGAGGGCCTCTCCTAATGAAAAACTGTTTTTT	TRBJ1-4	-	TRBV14	once	16
CASIPGGQGDSPLHF	TGTGCCAGTATCCCCGGGGGACAGGGGGATTCACCCCTCCACTTT	TRBJ1-6	TRBD1	TRBV19	-	15
CASSRILETQYF	TGTGCCAGCAGCCGAATACTTGAGACCCAGTACTTC	TRBJ2-5	-	TRBV6-1	-	12
CASSWSSPEDTEAFF	TGCGCCAGCAGCTGGAGTTCCCCAGAGGACACTGAAGCTTTCTTT	TRBJ1-1	-	TRBV5-1	-	15
CASNTRQGHNEQFF	TGTGCCAGCAACACCCGACAGGGTCACAATGAGCAGTTCTTC	TRBJ2-1	TRBD1	TRBV2	-	14
CASSLEVRTDTQYF	TGTGCCAGCAGCTTAGAAGTCCGCACAGATACGCAGTATTTT	TRBJ2-3	-	TRBV7-8	-	14
CASSITLAARRGEQYF	TGTGCCAGTAGTATAACCCTAGCGGCTCGGCGCGGCGAGCAGTACTTC	TRBJ2-7	TRBD2	TRBV19	-	16
CASSQDPGLAREQYF	TGTGCCAGCAGCCAAGACCCCGGACTAGCGAGGGAGCAGTACTTC	TRBJ2-5	TRBD2	TRBV14	-	15
CASSQSSPPYEQYF	TGCGCCAGCAGCCAATCGTCACCTCCCTACGAGCAGTACTTC	TRBJ2-7	-	TRBV5-1	-	14
CASSFRAGLSVYNEQFF	TGTGCCAGCAGTTTCCGTGCGGGGCTATCAGTTTACAATGAGCAGTTCTTC	TRBJ2-1	-	TRBV27	-	17